This TCR beta chain was retrieved from a study of T cell responses to AZD1222 COVID-19 vaccine. Overall study context: Pooled samples include second doses given at about 4 or 12 weeks.

Comment on this clone: Its antigen is not identified.

This CDR3 spans 15 amino acids. Germline CDR1 reads KGHSH; CDR2 reads LQKENI. With 3 bases clipped from V and 5 bases from J, the junction kept 8 bases outside the gene matches. Findings and caveats of the study: Repertoire sampling happened only post peak T cell response.

The data were produced by immunoSEQ multiplex PCR, yet TCRdb's version contains in-frame clones alone and is incomplete. The repertoire holds 150,000 or so clones, with nearly 95% as singletons. This specimen consisted of peripheral blood, obtained on day 0 of AZD1222 vaccination. The receptor was derived from an adult in good health. The V and J genes are TRBV18 and TRBJ2-7, with 9 positions matching TRBD2. The CDR3 region has the DNA TGTGCCAGCTCACCCCTAGCGGGAATATCCGACGAGCAGTACTTC. Its translation is CASSPLAGISDEQYF.